These 17 T cell receptor beta chains came from one sample sequenced in a study of blood T cells in healthy people across ages. The authors ran a second PCR of 7 to 11 cycles using a sample-barcoded 5' primer and a J-beta primer mix. TCRdb analysed the 5' RACE reads with MiXCR anew, one entry per CDR3 protein. Counted here are approximately 1.5 million distinct CDR3 sequences, about 31% occurring once; the ten biggest clones make up around 10%. Sequenced sample: blood. These receptor sequences come from a woman in her 30s in good health.

This chain uses TRBV28 with TRBJ2-4; 8 nucleotides line up with TRBD2. In germline, CDR1 is MDHEN, CDR2 SYDVKM. V shed 7 bases and J 0 bases; nucleotides not matched to a gene: 14. The CDR3 length is 18 residues. The CDR3 spells CASTSGGPGTLAKNIQYF. CDR3 nucleotides: TGTGCCAGCACCTCGGGGGGGCCGGGGACTTTAGCCAAAAACATTCAGTACTTC. The full variable domain, completed using reference TRBV28 and TRBJ2-4, is DVKVTQSSRYLVKRTGEKVFLECVQDMDHENMFWYRQDPGLGLRLIYFSYDVKMKEKGDIPEGYSVSREKKERFSLILESASTNQTSMYLCASTSGGPGTLAKNIQYFGAGTRLSVL.

J is TRBJ1-5 and V is TRBV7-2; unclear D gene. Trimming took 6 bases from V and 0 from J, leaving 6 bases between them. There are 13 residues in the CDR3. Germline V gene data show CDR1 as SGHTA and CDR2 as FQGNSA. CDR3 DNA: TGTGCCAGCAGGTATGATAGCAATCAGCCCCAGCATTTT. Its protein product is CASRYDSNQPQHF.

The chain is built from TRBV12-3 or TRBV12-4 and TRBJ2-3; 7 bases are a match to TRBD1. Trimming took 5 bases from V and 4 from J; bases not matched to a gene: 9. CDR3 length equals 15 residues. This chain's CDR3 is CASSGDRARADTQYF. The CDR3 region has the DNA TGTGCCAGCAGTGGAGACAGGGCAAGAGCAGATACGCAGTATTTT.

This clonotype came up many times. The chain uses TRBV6-1 and TRBJ2-7; weak D call: TRBD2 (6 bases). The germline gives CDR1 MNHNS, CDR2 SASEGT. Between the trimmed V and J ends, which lost 4 bases and 3 bases, there was a span of 7 bases. This CDR3 has 12 amino acids. The CDR3 sequence: CASSAEGYEQYF. The CDR3 DNA is TGTGCCAGCAGTGCGGAGGGCTACGAGCAGTACTTC.

Only a few counts were recorded for this clonotype. Mismatch with germline at one junction end may stem from a read error. The chain uses TRBV3-1 and TRBJ2-2, with D perhaps TRBD1 or TRBD2 (5 bases each). The CDR3 has 15 amino acids. Germline V gene lookup returns CDR1 LGHDT and CDR2 YNNKEL (reference sequence). The CDR3 DNA reads TGCGCCAGCAGCCAAAGACGGGGCCCCACCGGGGAGCTGTTTTTT. It translates to CASSQRRGPTGELFF.

This clonotype was recorded a few times. The V call is TRBV27, the J call TRBJ2-7, with D possibly TRBD1 on 5 matching bases. Deletions cut 3 bases from V and 3 bases from J, with 9 bases between. This CDR3 region has 13 residues. The germline V gene encodes CDR1 MNHEY and CDR2 SMNVEV (reference sequence). The CDR3 DNA reads TGTGCCAGCAGTTTTTGGCAGGGCTACGAGCAGTACTTC. It yields the protein CASSFWQGYEQYF.

This clonotype was observed a few times. The V gene is TRBV5-5, the J gene TRBJ2-7; D perhaps matches TRBD1 (6 bases). Trimming stripped 4 bases from V and 5 bases from J, with 22 bases between. CDR1 SGHKS and CDR2 YYEKEE come from the germline V gene (reference sequence). The CDR3 contains 16 residues. DNA of the CDR3: TGTGCCAGCAGCCCTAAGTTAAACAGGGTGAACCACGAGCAGTACTTC. Protein sequence: CASSPKLNRVNHEQYF.

The genes are TRBV20-1 and TRBJ2-1, with 9 positions matching TRBD2. Unmatched junction bases numbered 10, after V lost 4 bases and J lost 3 bases. Germline values: CDR1 DFQATT, CDR2 SNEGSKA (reference sequence). The CDR3 covers 16 residues. The chain's CDR3 is CSATERRGGFYNEQFF. CDR3 bases: TGCAGTGCTACTGAGAGGCGGGGGGGGTTCTACAATGAGCAGTTCTTC.

Worth noting for this clonotype: A much larger clone differs by one base, so this may be a read error. This chain joins TRBV5-1 and TRBJ2-1; D unclear. The CDR3 covers 15 residues. The germline CDR1 and CDR2 sequences are SGHRS and YFSETQ. The V and J ends lost 1 base and 8 bases respectively, with 16 bases between them. The CDR3 coding sequence is TGCGCCAGCAGCTTGTCAGCTAGTTCTCTGGATGAGCAGTTCTTC. Translating gives CASSLSASSLDEQFF.

The J gene is TRBJ2-1, the V gene TRBV6-1; 7 bases agree with TRBD2. V gave up 3 bases and J gave up 6 bases; unmatched junction bases: 8. The CDR3 is 15 amino acids. Germline-derived CDR1 and CDR2 are MNHNS and SASEGT. CDR3 amino acids: CASSELWTRTNEQFF. DNA for the CDR3: TGTGCCAGCAGTGAGTTGTGGACTAGGACCAATGAGCAGTTCTTC.

The rearrangement uses TRBV18 and TRBJ2-5, with 11 bases lining up with TRBD2. The CDR3 spans 16 residues. J gave up 5 bases and V 2 bases, and 7 bases lay outside the gene matches. Germline-derived CDR1 and CDR2 are KGHSH and LQKENI. In DNA, the CDR3 is TGTGCCAGCTCACCAAGACTAGCGGGGCAGAAGGAGACCCAGTACTTC. The encoded protein is CASSPRLAGQKETQYF.

Many counts were recorded for this clonotype. The chain couples TRBV29-1 to TRBJ2-1, with 9 nucleotides matching TRBD2. This CDR3 contains 15 residues. Losses at the gene ends were 3 bases for V and 1 base for J; bases not matched to a gene: 4. Germline values: CDR1 SQVTM, CDR2 ANQGSEA. In DNA, the CDR3 is TGCAGCGTTGATGGAGCGGGGGGATCCTACAATGAGCAGTTCTTC. Translation gives CSVDGAGGSYNEQFF.

This clonotype was observed a few times. This chain uses TRBV6-5 with TRBJ2-7; D is undetermined. The V gene's germline CDR1 is MNHEY and CDR2 SVGAGI. This CDR3 has 15 residues. V lost 5 bases and J lost 0, with 14 bases in between. The CDR3 sequence is CASSPRPRSSYEQYF. CDR3 in DNA: TGTGCCAGCAGTCCACGTCCACGGAGCTCCTACGAGCAGTACTTC.

This clonotype has more than one count but fewer than ten. The V call is TRBV28, the J call TRBJ2-5, with D perhaps TRBD2 (5 bases). This CDR3 has 14 residues. V shed 1 base and J shed 6 bases, with 12 bases lying between them. Per the germline V gene, CDR1 is MDHEN and CDR2 is SYDVKM. Written as DNA, the CDR3 is TGTGCCAGCAGTTTATCTCGGGGTATGCAGACCCAGTACTTC. It yields the protein CASSLSRGMQTQYF.

This chain links TRBV14 with TRBJ1-2; TRBD1 agrees at 7 bases. Germline V gene lookup returns CDR1 SGHDN and CDR2 FVKESK. The J segment lost 4 bases and the V segment lost 1 base, leaving 6 bases of the junction unmatched. This CDR3 spans 15 amino acids. CDR3 residues: CASSQGDRAGYGYTF. The DNA of the CDR3 is TGTGCCAGCAGCCAAGGCGACAGGGCGGGCTATGGCTACACCTTC.

The chain links TRBV7-3 to TRBJ2-1; D is perhaps TRBD1 (5 bases). The end of the DNA fits TRBJ2-7 better, so the J call may be wrong. Germline V gene lookup returns CDR1 SGHTA and CDR2 FQGTGA. The CDR3 sequence is 15 residues long. The CDR3 sequence: CARSPNPDNYNEQYF. The CDR3 coding sequence is TGTGCCAGAAGCCCCAACCCGGACAACTACAATGAGCAGTACTTC.

The chain carries TRBV7-6 and TRBJ1-2, with a possible D match to TRBD1 (5 bases). The CDR3 runs to 15 residues. Trimming left V 5 bases short and J 6 bases short, with 19 bases between. The germline V gene has CDR1 SGHVS and CDR2 FNYEAQ. CDR3 residues: CASSPWDHFRDGYTF. The CDR3 region has the DNA TGTGCCAGCAGCCCCTGGGACCACTTCAGGGATGGCTACACCTTC. The whole variable domain, filled in from reference TRBV7-6 and TRBJ1-2, reads GAGVSQSPRYKVTKRGQDVALRCDPISGHVSLYWYRQALGQGPEFLTYFNYEAQQDKSGLPNDRFSAERPEGSISTLTIQRTEQRDSAMYRCASSPWDHFRDGYTFGSGTRLTVV.